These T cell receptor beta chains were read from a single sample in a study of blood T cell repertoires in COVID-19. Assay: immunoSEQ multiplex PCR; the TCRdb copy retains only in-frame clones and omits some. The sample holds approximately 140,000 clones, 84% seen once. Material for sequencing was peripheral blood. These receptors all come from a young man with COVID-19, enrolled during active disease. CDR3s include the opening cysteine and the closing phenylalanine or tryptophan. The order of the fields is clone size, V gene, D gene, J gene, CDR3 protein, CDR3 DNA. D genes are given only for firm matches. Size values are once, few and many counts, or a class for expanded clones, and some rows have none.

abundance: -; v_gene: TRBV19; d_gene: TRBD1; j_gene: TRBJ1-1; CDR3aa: CASSVTGGTEAFF; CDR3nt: TGTGCCAGTAGTGTCACAGGGGGCACTGAAGCTTTCTTT
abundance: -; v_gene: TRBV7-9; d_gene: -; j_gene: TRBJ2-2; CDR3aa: CASSQGRGGQGPTGELFF; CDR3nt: TGTGCCAGCAGCCAAGGAAGGGGTGGCCAGGGGCCCACCGGGGAGCTGTTTTTT
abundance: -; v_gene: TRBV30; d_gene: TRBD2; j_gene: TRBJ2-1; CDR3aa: CAWDSGSINEQFF; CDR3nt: TGTGCCTGGGATAGCGGGAGCATCAATGAGCAGTTCTTC
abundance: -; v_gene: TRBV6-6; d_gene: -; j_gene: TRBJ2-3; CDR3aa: CASSPSREISTDTQYF; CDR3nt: TGTGCCAGCTCTCCGAGCAGGGAAATTAGCACAGATACGCAGTATTTT
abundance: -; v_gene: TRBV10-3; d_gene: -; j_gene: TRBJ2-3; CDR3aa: CAISDPGGEVTQYF; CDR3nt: TGTGCCATCAGTGATCCCGGGGGAGAGGTTACGCAGTATTTT
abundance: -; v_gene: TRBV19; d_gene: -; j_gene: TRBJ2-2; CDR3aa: CASSIGSGTITPAGELFF; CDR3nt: TGTGCCAGTAGTATAGGGTCCGGGACAATCACCCCCGCCGGGGAGCTGTTTTTT
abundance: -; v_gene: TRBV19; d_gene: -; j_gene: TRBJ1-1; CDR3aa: CASRDGQSPNTEAFF; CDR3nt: TGTGCCAGTAGGGACGGACAGTCCCCTAACACTGAAGCTTTCTTT
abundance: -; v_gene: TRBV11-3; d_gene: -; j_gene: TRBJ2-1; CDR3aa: CASSLVAGVGEQFF; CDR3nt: TGTGCCAGCAGCTTAGTGGCCGGGGTGGGTGAGCAGTTCTTC
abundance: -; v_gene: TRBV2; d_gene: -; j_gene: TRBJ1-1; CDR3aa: CASSERTVRLNTEAFF; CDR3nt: TGTGCCAGCAGTGAAAGGACAGTGAGGTTGAACACTGAAGCTTTCTTT
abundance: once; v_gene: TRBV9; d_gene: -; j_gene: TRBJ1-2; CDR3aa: CASSVDDSYGYTF; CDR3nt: TGTGCCAGCAGCGTAGATGACAGCTATGGCTACACCTTC
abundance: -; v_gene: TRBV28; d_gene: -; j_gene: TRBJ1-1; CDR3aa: CATRTGMNTEAFF; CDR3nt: TGTGCCACCAGGACGGGAATGAACACTGAAGCTTTCTTT
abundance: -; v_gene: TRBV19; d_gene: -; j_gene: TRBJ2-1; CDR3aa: CASSIGSSMIEQFF; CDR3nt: TGTGCCAGTAGTATAGGCTCTAGCATGATTGAGCAGTTCTTC
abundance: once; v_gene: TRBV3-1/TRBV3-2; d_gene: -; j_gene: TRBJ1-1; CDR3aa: CASAQGIGTEAFF; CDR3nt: TGTGCCAGTGCACAGGGAATCGGGACTGAAGCTTTCTTT
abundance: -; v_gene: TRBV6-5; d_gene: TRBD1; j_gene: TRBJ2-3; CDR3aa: CASSFGQGGTDTQYF; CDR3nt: TGTGCCAGCAGTTTCGGACAGGGAGGCACAGATACGCAGTATTTT
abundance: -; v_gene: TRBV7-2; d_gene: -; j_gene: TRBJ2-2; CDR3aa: CASSLRQTGELFF; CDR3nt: TGTGCCAGCAGCTTAAGACAAACCGGGGAGCTGTTTTTT
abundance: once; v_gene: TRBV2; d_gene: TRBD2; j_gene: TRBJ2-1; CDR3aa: CASSEREGLHEQFF; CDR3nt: TGTGCCAGCAGTGAGCGGGAGGGACTACATGAGCAGTTCTTC
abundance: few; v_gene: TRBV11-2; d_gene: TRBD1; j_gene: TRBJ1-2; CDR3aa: CASSLAGGYGYTF; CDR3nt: TGTGCCAGCAGCTTAGCAGGGGGGTATGGCTACACCTTC
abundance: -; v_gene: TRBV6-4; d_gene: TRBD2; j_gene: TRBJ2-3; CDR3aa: CASSDSAGGPDTQYF; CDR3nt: TGTGCCAGCAGTGACTCAGCGGGAGGGCCAGATACGCAGTATTTT
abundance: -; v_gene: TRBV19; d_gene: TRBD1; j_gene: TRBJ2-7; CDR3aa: CASSFHPDRGFSYEQYF; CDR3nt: TGTGCCAGTAGTTTCCACCCAGACAGGGGCTTCTCCTACGAGCAGTACTTC
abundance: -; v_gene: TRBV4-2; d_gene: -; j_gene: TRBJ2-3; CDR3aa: CASSQDHPDTQYF; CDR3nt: TGTGCCAGCAGCCAAGATCATCCAGATACGCAGTATTTT
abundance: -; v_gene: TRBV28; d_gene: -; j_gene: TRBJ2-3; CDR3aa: CASKQSTDTQYF; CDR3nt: TGTGCCAGCAAACAGTCCACAGATACGCAGTATTTT
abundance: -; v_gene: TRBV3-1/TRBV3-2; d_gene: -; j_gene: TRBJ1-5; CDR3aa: CASSQGVSGDQPQHF; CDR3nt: TGTGCCAGCAGCCAAGGGGTTTCAGGGGACCAGCCCCAGCATTTT
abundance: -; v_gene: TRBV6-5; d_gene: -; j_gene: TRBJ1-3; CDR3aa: CASRESSGNTIYF; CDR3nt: TGTGCCAGCAGAGAGAGCTCTGGAAACACCATATATTTT
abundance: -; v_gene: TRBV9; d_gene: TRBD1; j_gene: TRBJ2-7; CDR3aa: CASSVQGAGMNEQYF; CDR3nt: TGTGCCAGCAGCGTTCAGGGGGCTGGGATGAACGAGCAGTACTTC
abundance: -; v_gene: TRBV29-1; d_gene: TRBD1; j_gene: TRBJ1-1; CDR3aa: CSVTTLTGGFGTEAFF; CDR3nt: TGCAGCGTTACTACATTGACAGGGGGCTTTGGCACTGAAGCTTTCTTT
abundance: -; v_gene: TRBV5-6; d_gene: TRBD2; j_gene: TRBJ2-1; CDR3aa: CASSPDATMERGSYNEQFF; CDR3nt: TGTGCCAGCAGCCCCGACGCCACTATGGAGCGGGGCTCCTACAATGAGCAGTTCTTC
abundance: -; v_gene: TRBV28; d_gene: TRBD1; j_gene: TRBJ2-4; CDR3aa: CASSHRLTGAKNIQYF; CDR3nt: TGTGCCAGCAGTCACCGCCTGACAGGGGCCAAAAACATTCAGTACTTC
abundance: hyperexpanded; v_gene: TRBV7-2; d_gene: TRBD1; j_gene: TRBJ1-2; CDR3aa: CASSLGTGDYGYTF; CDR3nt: TGTGCCAGCAGCTTGGGGACAGGAGACTATGGCTACACCTTC
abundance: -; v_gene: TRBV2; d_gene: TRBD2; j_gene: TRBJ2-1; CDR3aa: CASTRGLAGLGEQFF; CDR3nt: TGTGCCAGCACCAGGGGTCTAGCGGGACTGGGTGAGCAGTTCTTC
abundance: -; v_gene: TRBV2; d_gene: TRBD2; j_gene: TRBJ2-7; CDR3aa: CASSPGGLYEQYF; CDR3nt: TGTGCCAGCAGTCCCGGGGGGTTATACGAGCAGTACTTC
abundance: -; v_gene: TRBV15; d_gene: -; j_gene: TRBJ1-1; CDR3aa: CATSKPSGRGNTEAFF; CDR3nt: TGTGCCACCAGTAAACCCAGTGGGAGGGGGAACACTGAAGCTTTCTTT
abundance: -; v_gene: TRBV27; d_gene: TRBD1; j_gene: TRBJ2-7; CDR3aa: CASRTRDSYEQYF; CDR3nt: TGTGCCAGCAGGACCCGGGACAGCTACGAGCAGTACTTC
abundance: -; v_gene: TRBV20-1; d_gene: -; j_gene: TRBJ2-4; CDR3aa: CSASQGAKNIQYF; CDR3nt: TGCAGTGCTAGTCAGGGGGCCAAAAACATTCAGTACTTC
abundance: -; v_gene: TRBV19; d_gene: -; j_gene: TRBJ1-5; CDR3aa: CASSIVGGGNQPQHF; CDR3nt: TGTGCCAGTAGTATAGTTGGGGGCGGCAATCAGCCCCAGCATTTT